The source of this T cell receptor beta chain is a study of blood T cells in healthy people across ages. CDR3 length equals 17 residues. Germline CDR1 is SGHRS and CDR2 is YFSETQ. V lost 4 bases and J 3 bases, leaving 20 bases between the germline ends. The authors ran a second PCR of 7 to 11 cycles using a sample-barcoded 5' primer and a J-beta primer mix. MiXCR was run by TCRdb on the 5' RACE reads, yielding one entry per CDR3 protein. Seen here are about 720,000 distinct CDR3 sequences, around 25% observed once, and the top ten hold 3% to 4.5%. This clonotype has only a few counts. The data were also submitted as part of a second study, on T cells of mothers and their children.

The source of this sequence is a boy between 10 and 17 years old in good health. Sequencing input: blood. This chain links TRBV5-1 with TRBJ1-3; D is perhaps TRBD1 (5 bases). The DNA for the CDR3 is TGCGCCAGCAGCCCGGCACCCGGGACGGGACTTGGAAACACCATATATTTT. Amino acids: CASSPAPGTGLGNTIYF.